This is a list of T cell receptor beta chains from one sample in a study of low-dose radiotherapy and immunotherapy resistance in tumors. TCRdb re-analysed the reads in MiXCR, keeping a single row per CDR3 protein. In the table there are more than 50,000 distinct CDR3 sequences, under 30% of which are singletons. Sample: PBMCs, taken before treatment. These receptors all stem from a male donor with prostate cancer. CDR3s leave out the opening cysteine and the closing phenylalanine or tryptophan. Each record gives: V gene, clone size, CDR3 protein. A row's size may be missing; if present it is once, few, many or a size class.

V: TRBV7-9
size: -
CDR3: ASSSLDRRLHGYT

V: TRBV19
size: many
CDR3: ASSIDIGGYEQY

V: TRBV29-1
size: many
CDR3: SAAGTTGSYEQY

V: TRBV6-8
size: once
CDR3: ASNQGGNYGYT

V: TRBV18
size: -
CDR3: ASSPSGGRENYGYT

V: TRBV7-9
size: many
CDR3: ASSFPRGAANTEAF

V: TRBV5-1
size: many
CDR3: ASSLDGGAVTGELF

V: TRBV7-2
size: few
CDR3: ARGAQETQY

V: TRBV4-1
size: many
CDR3: ASSQPASGKYNEQF

V: TRBV14
size: -
CDR3: ASSQGWARYEQY

V: TRBV11-2
size: many
CDR3: SSSPGLAETRKTQY

V: TRBV7-9
size: -
CDR3: ASSLLGQYSGANVLT

V: TRBV28
size: medium-sized
CDR3: ASSPLGGSKSGELF

V: TRBV3-1
size: -
CDR3: ASSQEPRGGIQY

V: TRBV20-1
size: -
CDR3: SAKITGGNTEAF

V: TRBV28
size: many
CDR3: ASSFIPYGYT

V: TRBV10-3
size: many
CDR3: AISVEQGRGETQY

V: TRBV20-1
size: few
CDR3: SALRGEANTEAFFF

V: TRBV28
size: medium-sized
CDR3: ASSYGTPALGYGYT

V: TRBV13
size: -
CDR3: ASSLVERLDNEQF

V: TRBV27
size: many
CDR3: ASTPLPGVGNEQF

V: TRBV5-1
size: few
CDR3: ASSLRAPASNTGELF

V: TRBV28
size: once
CDR3: ASGAGVGALGTDTQY

V: TRBV20-1
size: many
CDR3: SARRETQY